One and the same sample provided the 12 T cell receptor beta chains below, sequenced in a study of T cell changes during pregnancy in multiple sclerosis. This table comes from immunoSEQ multiplex PCR, and its TCRdb copy is limited to in-frame clones, with some not included. The sample yields about 50,000 clones, around 90% seen once. The material was CD8+ T cells from peripheral blood mononuclear cells, obtained after pregnancy. These receptors originate from a female donor with multiple sclerosis, enrolled in a pregnancy study.

The CDR3 nucleotides are TGTGCCAGCAGTTACTCGCTTCAGGCTCACGAGCAGTACTTC. Its protein is CASSYSLQAHEQYF. The chain has TRBV6-5 and TRBJ2-7; D is uncertain. The V and J ends lost 0 bases and 5 bases respectively, with 11 bases between them. The CDR3 runs 14 residues. Germline values: CDR1 MNHEY, CDR2 SVGAGI.

The chain couples TRBV7-9 to TRBJ1-1; no firm D call. The CDR3 is 15 residues long. The V end lost 1 base, the J end lost 4 bases, and 13 bases lay between the germline ends. CDR1 and CDR2 from the germline V gene are SEHNR and FQNEAQ (reference sequence). The CDR3 here is CASSLDTGIFTEAFF. The DNA for the CDR3 is TGTGCCAGCAGCTTAGATACGGGAATATTCACTGAAGCTTTCTTT.

The CDR3, as DNA: TGTGCCAGCAGCTTATGGCTAGCGGGGGGCGGCGAGCAGTACTTC. Amino acids: CASSLWLAGGGEQYF. The chain is built from TRBV7-2 and TRBJ2-7; 11 positions agree with TRBD2. The length of the CDR3 is 15 residues. Trimming removed 2 bases from V and 6 bases from J; junction bases left unmatched: 6. Germline CDR1 reads SGHTA; CDR2 reads FQGNSA.

This rearrangement joins TRBV13 to TRBJ2-1, with 13 positions matching TRBD2. The CDR3 has 15 residues. Per the germline V gene, CDR1 is PRHDT and CDR2 is FYEKMQ (reference sequence). After removal of 3 bases from V and 8 bases from J, the junction contained 4 bases not matched to a gene. The CDR3 sequence: CASSLTSGGTDEQFF. The CDR3 nucleotides are TGTGCCAGCAGCTTGACTAGCGGGGGGACTGATGAGCAGTTCTTC.

The chain joins TRBV7-6 to TRBJ1-2; TRBD1 agrees at 9 bases. CDR1 is SGHVS and CDR2 is FNYEAQ in the germline V gene. V shed 0 bases and J 2 bases; nucleotides not matched to a gene: 7. The length of the CDR3 is 17 residues. Here the CDR3 reads CASSLATGGDANYGYTF. The CDR3 DNA follows: TGTGCCAGCAGCTTAGCGACAGGGGGGGATGCGAACTATGGCTACACCTTC.

This clone was seen just once. The genes are TRBV7-6 and TRBJ2-7, with D perhaps TRBD1 (5 bases). Germline lookup yields CDR1 SGHVS and CDR2 FNYEAQ. The CDR3 runs to 14 residues. The V gene lost 1 base and the J gene lost 2 bases, with 9 bases spanning the gap. The CDR3 here is CASSLGGGAYEQYF. DNA for the CDR3: TGTGCCAGCAGCTTAGGGGGCGGAGCCTACGAGCAGTACTTC. Looking up the rest from reference TRBV7-6 and TRBJ2-7 gives the full variable domain: GAGVSQSPRYKVTKRGQDVALRCDPISGHVSLYWYRQALGQGPEFLTYFNYEAQQDKSGLPNDRFSAERPEGSISTLTIQRTEQRDSAMYRCASSLGGGAYEQYFGPGTRLTVT.

The chain is built from TRBV9 and TRBJ1-5; possibly TRBD1 for D (6 bases). CDR1 is SGDLS and CDR2 is YYNGEE in the germline V gene. This CDR3 is built from 12 residues. Trimming removed 0 bases at V and 9 bases at J, with 7 bases between. The DNA for the CDR3 is TGTGCCAGCAGCGTAGAAGGGGGGCCCCAGCATTTT. Encoded protein: CASSVEGGPQHF.

This clone was recorded once. This sequence joins TRBV29-1 and TRBJ2-5; 9 bases fit TRBD1. The CDR3 totals 12 residues. J was trimmed by 9 bases and V by 7 bases; bases with no gene match: 9. The germline CDR1 and CDR2 sequences are SQVTM and ANQGSEA. CDR3 in amino acids: CSGTGGHGAQYF. DNA for the CDR3: TGCAGCGGTACAGGGGGCCATGGGGCCCAGTACTTC. The full variable domain, rest sourced from reference TRBV29-1 and TRBJ2-5, is SAVISQKPSRDICQRGTSLTIQCQVDSQVTMMFWYRQQPGQSLTLIATANQGSEATYESGFVIDKFPISRPNLTFSTLTVSNMSPEDSSIYLCSGTGGHGAQYFGPGTRLLVL.

The chain combines TRBV5-4 with TRBJ2-2, with 7 bases aligning to TRBD1. The J segment lost 0 bases and the V segment lost 3 bases, leaving 2 bases of the junction unmatched. CDR3 length: 15 amino acids. Germline V gene data show CDR1 as SGHNT and CDR2 as YYREEE (reference sequence). DNA of the CDR3: TGTGCCAGCAGCTCCGGACAGGCGAACACCGGGGAGCTGTTTTTT. As protein: CASSSGQANTGELFF.

The chain couples TRBV30 to TRBJ2-2; D gene uncertain. V was cut by 5 bases and J by 5 bases, with 9 bases left in between. This CDR3 is 12 amino acids long. The germline CDR1 and CDR2 sequences are GTSNPN and SVGIG (reference sequence). CDR3 nucleotides: TGTGCCTGGGCCCCCGGGACCGGGGAGCTGTTTTTT. Its protein product is CAWAPGTGELFF. Full variable domain (remainder filled in from reference TRBV30 and TRBJ2-2): SQTIHQWPATLVQPVGSPLSLECTVEGTSNPNLYWYRQAAGRGLQLLFYSVGIGQISSEVPQNLSASRPQDRQFILSSKKLLLSDSGFYLCAWAPGTGELFFGEGSRLTVL.

The rearrangement joins TRBV13 to TRBJ2-2; TRBD1 is a possible D gene (5 bases). This CDR3 has 17 residues. Per germline, CDR1 PRHDT and CDR2 FYEKMQ (reference sequence). The ends were cut back, 4 bases at V and 5 bases at J, with 20 bases in the middle. This chain's CDR3 is CASSSREQDFATGELFF. CDR3 coding DNA: TGTGCCAGCAGCTCCAGAGAACAGGATTTTGCTACCGGGGAGCTGTTTTTT.

This clone was detected once. The J gene is TRBJ1-5, the V gene TRBV5-5; 8 nucleotides line up with TRBD1. The V and J ends lost 4 bases and 5 bases, in that order; junction bases with no gene match: 8. The CDR3 totals 15 residues. Germline CDR1 and CDR2: SGHKS and YYEKEE (reference sequence). CDR3 protein: CASSHRTGTDQPQHF. The CDR3, as DNA: TGTGCCAGCAGCCATAGGACAGGGACAGATCAGCCCCAGCATTTT.